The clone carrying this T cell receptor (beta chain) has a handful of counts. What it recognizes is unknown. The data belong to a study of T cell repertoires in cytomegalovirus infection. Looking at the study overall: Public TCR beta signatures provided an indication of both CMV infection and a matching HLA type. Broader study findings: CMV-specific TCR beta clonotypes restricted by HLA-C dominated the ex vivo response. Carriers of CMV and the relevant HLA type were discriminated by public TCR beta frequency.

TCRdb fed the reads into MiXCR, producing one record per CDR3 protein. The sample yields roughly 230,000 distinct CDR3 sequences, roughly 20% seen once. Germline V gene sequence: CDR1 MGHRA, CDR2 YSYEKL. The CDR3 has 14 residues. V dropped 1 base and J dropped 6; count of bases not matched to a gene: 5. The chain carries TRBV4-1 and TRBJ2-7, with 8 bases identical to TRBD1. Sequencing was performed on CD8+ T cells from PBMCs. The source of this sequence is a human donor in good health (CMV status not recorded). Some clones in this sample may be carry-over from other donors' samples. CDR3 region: CASSQGQGAAEQYF. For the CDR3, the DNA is TGCGCCAGCAGCCAAGGGCAGGGGGCGGCCGAGCAGTACTTC.